This TCR beta chain was sequenced during a study of CD8+CD57+ T cells in acquired aplastic anemia (dated by TCRdb to 2016 to 2018). As for the study more broadly: Extracted DNA from sorted CD4+ and CD8+ cells averaged approximately 3.4 ug, ranging from 0.2 to 27.4 ug. A CD8+CD57+ expansion meant a frequency higher than the mean frequency seen in healthy subjects.

The research as a whole found: Around 31 CD8+ CDR3 sequences were shared between patients and controls but appeared highly expressed in patients and within their immunodominant clones. Patients and healthy controls showed no significant difference in CD8+ Simpson's diversity (P=0.060).

TCR beta VDJ combination and CDR3 sequence profiling used genomic DNA as the template. An Illumina HiSeq 2000 was the platform used for TCR repertoire sequencing. The study's own analysis went as follows. TRBV/TRBJ rearrangement plots, CDR3 size and DJ length profiles, and Simpson's diversity index were used to assess repertoires. The immunodominant clone was defined as the most abundant DNA sequence in deep sequencing data. CDR3 amino acid sequences were checked for sharing between subjects and were compared against published repertoires and the VDJdb database. TCRdb reprocessing: public reads trimmed at Q25 with fastp, clones called with MiXCR, in-frame beta chains kept. Rows matching on CDR3 protein sequence are summarized as one entry with the most common DNA and genes. TCRdb's processing, not the authors' own work, is the source of the V and J calls. A total of roughly 180,000 distinct CDR3 sequences appear in this sample, less than 65% of them only once. The ten top clones hold about two fifths of the sample.

This clonotype has ten or more counts. The clone's antigen remains unknown. No per-base quality is available; no much larger clone lies one base away. The patients picked for sequencing were ones in whom flow cytometry had shown an expansion of CD8+CD57+ cells. Severe acquired aplastic anemia was diagnosed in all patients according to International Study of Aplastic Anemia and Agranulocytosis and Camitta criteria. No therapy had been received by the patients at the time of blood sampling. In the study, sorted CD4+ and CD8+ blood T cells from patients with severe aplastic anemia and from healthy subjects underwent deep sequencing of TCR repertoires. Patients were enrolled in the USA under clinicaltrials.gov protocols 00001620, 01623167, 00001397, 00071045, 00081523 and 00961064. Ficoll-Paque density gradient centrifugation was used to isolate peripheral blood mononuclear cells. CD4+ and CD8+ T cells were sorted by FACS or magnetic beads before DNA extraction.

V is shortened by 0 bases, J by 3 bases, and the region joining them spans 18 bases. CDR1 and CDR2 are read off the germline V gene (reference sequence) as DFQATT and SNEGSKA. Including the terminal cysteine and phenylalanine, the CDR3 comprises 18 residues. The DNA shown is the 54-base CDR3, in frame from base 1. The receptor chain draws on TRBV20-1 and TRBJ1-6; the D gene is perhaps TRBD1, on 5 matching bases. The sequencing input was sorted CD4+, CD8+, or CD8+CD57+ T cells (not recorded which) from PBMCs. This receptor was taken from a human donor with aplastic anemia. The nucleotides read TGCAGTGCTAGAGAAATAACAGGTCCGAACCTCTATAATTCACCCCTCCACTTT. Translation gives CSAREITGPNLYNSPLHF.